This TCR beta chain comes out of a study of identical twins. Regarding the study as a whole: The study drew conclusions from cross-sectional statistical analysis, not from following the same donors.

This clonotype has just a few counts. The antigen is unknown. Each CDR3 protein is one row after TCRdb ran MiXCR on the 5' RACE reads. The sample contains under 250,000 distinct CDR3 sequences, 7% to 8.5% of which appear only once. This same sample was also part of a study on yellow fever vaccine responses in identical twins.

The source of this sequence is a woman aged 18 to 35 in good health. The material sequenced was CD8+ T cells sorted from blood.

Here the CDR3 reads CASSNPWGGPYNEQFF. The CDR3 nucleotides read TGTGCCAGCAGCAACCCCTGGGGAGGCCCCTACAATGAGCAGTTCTTC. The chain combines TRBV21-1 with TRBJ2-1; the DNA was not used to check the table's D call, TRBD1. TRBV21-1 constitutes a pseudogene. The CDR3 consists of 16 residues.